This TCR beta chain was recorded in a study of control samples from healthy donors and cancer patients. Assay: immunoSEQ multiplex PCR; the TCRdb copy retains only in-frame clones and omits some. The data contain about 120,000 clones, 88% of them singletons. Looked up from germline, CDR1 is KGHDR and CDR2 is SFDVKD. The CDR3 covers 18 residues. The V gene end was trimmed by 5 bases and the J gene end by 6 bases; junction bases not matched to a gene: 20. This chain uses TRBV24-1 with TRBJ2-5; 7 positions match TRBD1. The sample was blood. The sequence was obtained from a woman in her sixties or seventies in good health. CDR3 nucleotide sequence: TGTGCCACCAGTGGAGGGGACAGTGGGCCCGCCCTCGAGAAGACCCAGTACTTC. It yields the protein CATSGGDSGPALEKTQYF.